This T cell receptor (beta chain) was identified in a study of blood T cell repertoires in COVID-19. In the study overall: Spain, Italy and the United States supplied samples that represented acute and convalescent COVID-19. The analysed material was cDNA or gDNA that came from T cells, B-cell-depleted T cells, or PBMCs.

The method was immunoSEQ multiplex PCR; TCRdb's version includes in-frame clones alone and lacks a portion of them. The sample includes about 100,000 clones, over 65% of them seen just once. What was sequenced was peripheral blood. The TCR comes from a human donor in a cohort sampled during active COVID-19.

The CDR3 reads CASSFRQGSDQPQHF. In nucleotides, the CDR3 is TGTGCCAGCAGCTTTAGACAGGGCTCCGATCAGCCCCAGCATTTT. This chain links TRBV7-2 with TRBJ1-5; TRBD1 matches at 7 bases. The CDR3 has 15 residues. J was trimmed by 5 bases and V by 3 bases; bases with no gene match: 7. Germline V gene sequence: CDR1 SGHTA, CDR2 FQGNSA.